This T cell receptor beta chain was captured in a study of CD8 T cells in ankylosing spondylitis (dated by TCRdb to 2017 to 2019). Looking at the study overall: The study profiled T cell receptor beta repertoires in healthy donors and ankylosing spondylitis patients to find disease-linked TCR variants. The full study cohort was made up of 25 ankylosing spondylitis patients and about a hundred healthy donors. Samples of peripheral blood were taken, and for ankylosing spondylitis patients, synovial fluid was collected as well. What the work shows at the level of the full study, not this receptor alone: According to the report, matched synovial fluid samples from ankylosing spondylitis patients were significantly enriched for the disease-linked clones. Some motif variants had previously been reported in the synovial fluid and blood of reactive arthritis patients, which suggests shared mechanisms of disease initiation. Blood from ankylosing spondylitis patients appeared to be characterized by a TCR beta motif composed of 7 to 9 highly homologous amino acid variants. The disease-linked clones showed a CD8+ phenotype and occurred at relatively low frequencies in peripheral blood.

In this sample, this clonotype turned up many times. The clone's antigen remains unknown. Per-base qualities were not stored, and no clone one base away is much larger. The sequencer was an Illumina HiSeq 2500. Quantitative 5'-RACE with molecular barcodes was used to prepare TCR beta libraries. As for how the authors treated the data: To identify disease-linked TCR variants, a new computational method was used, one built on a probabilistic model of VDJ rearrangement. TCRdb's own reprocessing of the public reads used fastp at Q25 and MiXCR and kept productive beta chains. Identical CDR3 protein sequences are pooled into one entry, listed with their most common genes and DNA. The V and J calls and clone size are TCRdb's, not the authors'. The sample table contains some 87,000 distinct CDR3 sequences; only one count was recorded for around 9.4% of them. The ten most abundant clones make up roughly 4.6% of the sample.

The sample comprised blood, either unsorted or a sorted T cell fraction (not recorded which). The source is a male donor with ankylosing spondylitis or in good health (not recorded which).

The DNA is TGCAGCGTTGAAGAGGCCCGAGCTAACTATGGCTACACCTTC. This is translated as CSVEEARANYGYTF. The sequence links TRBV29-1 to TRBJ1-2; the D gene is not confidently resolved. V loses 0 bases of germline sequence and J loses 0 bases, and the interval between the two ends is 8 bases. From the cysteine up to the phenylalanine, the CDR3 has a length of 14 residues. The entry retains the CDR3 DNA only, 42 bases that are in frame from base 1. CDR1 and CDR2 are drawn from the germline V gene: SQVTM, ANQGSEA.